This TCR beta chain was documented in a study of STAT5B mutations in CD4+ large granular lymphocyte leukemia. V was clipped by 2 bases and J by 4 bases, with 12 bases between them. Germline loops: CDR1 SGHDT, CDR2 YYEEEE. The CDR3 consists of 14 residues. This clone was detected only a few times. Measured with immunoSEQ multiplex PCR; TCRdb has only the in-frame clones, and not every one. The sample carries approximately 4,000 clones, around 79% recorded once. The source of this sequence is a man in his 60s with CD4+ T-cell large granular lymphocyte leukemia. The genes are TRBV5-6 and TRBJ1-2; D is perhaps TRBD1 (6 bases). The sequenced sample was PBMCs. CDR3 loop: CASSLGGSAYGYTF. The CDR3 DNA sequence: TGTGCCAGCAGCTTAGGGGGGTCCGCCTATGGCTACACCTTC.